The 23 T cell receptor beta chains below all came from one sample that was sequenced in a study of immune cell composition in non-small cell lung cancer. Normal lung was sampled as far from the tumour as possible, at least 3 cm. Clones were sequenced by immunoSEQ multiplex PCR, and TCRdb holds only the in-frame ones, with some missing. Of around 3,100 clones listed, over 60% are singletons. The sequencing sample was made of non-adjacent lung tissue. Every receptor here comes from a human donor with non-small cell lung cancer. The donor label of this sample is uncertain.

CDR3: CASSQEVHTRGRLSSGNTIYF. CDR3 bases: TGTGCCAGCAGCCAAGAGGTGCATACCAGGGGAAGGCTCAGCTCTGGAAACACCATATATTTT. V gene TRBV4-2 combines with J gene TRBJ1-3, with D possibly being TRBD1 (6 bases). Germline CDR1 is LGHNA and CDR2 is YNFKEQ. The length of the CDR3 is 21 residues. Trimming shortened V by 0 bases and J by 0 bases, and 24 bases separated the two germline ends.

This chain's CDR3 is CASSVGVGSGSYNEQFF. In DNA form, the CDR3 reads TGTGCCAGCAGCGTAGGCGTTGGTAGCGGGTCTTACAATGAGCAGTTCTTC. The V and J genes are TRBV9 and TRBJ2-1; 7 bases are shared with TRBD2. This CDR3 comprises 17 residues. Germline V gene lookup returns CDR1 SGDLS and CDR2 YYNGEE. Trimming at V came to 0 bases and at J to 4 bases, leaving 10 bases not matched to a gene.

This sequence joins TRBV5-6 and TRBJ2-5, with D perhaps matching TRBD1 (6 bases). The germline CDR1 and CDR2 sequences are SGHDT and YYEEEE. Trimming cost V 6 bases and J 5 bases, with 14 bases left between them. There are 13 residues in the CDR3. The CDR3 loop reads CASNSDRWETQYF. The DNA of the CDR3 is TGTGCCAGCAATTCCGACAGGTGGGAGACCCAGTACTTC.

The rearrangement links TRBV28 to TRBJ2-5, with D possibly matching TRBD2 (7 bases). CDR1 is MDHEN and CDR2 is SYDVKM in the germline V gene. The CDR3 is 15 amino acids. V was pared by 6 bases and J by 1 base, with 15 bases between. The CDR3 DNA reads TGTGCCAGCAGGGTGGGGGCTAGCGGCCAAGAGACCCAGTACTTC. The encoded protein is CASRVGASGQETQYF. Supplemented by reference TRBV28 and TRBJ2-5, the full variable domain reads DVKVTQSSRYLVKRTGEKVFLECVQDMDHENMFWYRQDPGLGLRLIYFSYDVKMKEKGDIPEGYSVSREKKERFSLILESASTNQTSMYLCASRVGASGQETQYFGPGTRLLVL.

The chain has TRBV19 and TRBJ1-2; 10 bases are shared with TRBD1. V shed 1 base, J shed 4 bases, and the junction held 15 bases outside the gene matches. The V gene's germline CDR1 is LNHDA and CDR2 SQIVND (reference sequence). CDR3 length: 19 residues. The CDR3 DNA sequence: TGTGCCAGTAGTATAGGTGGCTGGGACAGGGGACCGATATCCTATGGCTACACCTTC. Translating it yields CASSIGGWDRGPISYGYTF.

This clone has more than one count but fewer than ten. The CDR3 region is CASSLGLAEQETQYF. The DNA of the CDR3 is TGTGCCAGCAGCTTAGGGCTAGCGGAACAAGAGACCCAGTACTTC. V is TRBV7-3 and J is TRBJ2-5; TRBD2 matches at 7 bases. J was trimmed by 2 bases and V by 2 bases; bases with no gene match: 5. The CDR3 loop spans 15 amino acids. Germline assignment: CDR1 SGHTA and CDR2 FQGTGA.

The chain couples TRBV5-1 to TRBJ2-1; D might be TRBD2 (5 bases). The V gene lost 4 bases and the J gene lost 0 bases, with 14 bases spanning the gap. CDR3 length: 16 residues. CDR1 and CDR2 from the germline V gene are SGHRS and YFSETQ. Here the CDR3 DNA reads TGCGCCAGCAGCCCGCAGTACGGGAACTCCTACAATGAGCAGTTCTTC. Amino acid sequence: CASSPQYGNSYNEQFF.

This clone came up a few times. The chain is built from TRBV11-1 and TRBJ2-7, with D perhaps TRBD2 (6 bases). Germline V CDR1 and CDR2: SGHAT, FQDESV (reference sequence). This CDR3 has 16 amino acids. Between the trimmed V and J ends, which lost 3 bases and 2 bases, there was a span of 17 bases. CDR3 DNA: TGTGCCAGCAGCTTGATCGGGGCTAGCGCGGCCTACGAGCAGTACTTC. This encodes CASSLIGASAAYEQYF.

V usage is TRBV2 and J usage is TRBJ2-5; D perhaps matches TRBD2 (5 bases). V lost 4 bases and J lost 5, with 11 bases in between. This CDR3 region has 13 residues. Germline V gene lookup returns CDR1 SNHLY and CDR2 FYNNEI. In DNA form, the CDR3 reads TGTGCCAGCAGTGTTGGGCAGCGGGAGACCCAGTACTTC. Translation: CASSVGQRETQYF.

The CDR3, as DNA: TGTGCCAGCAGCCTAAGCGGGAGTTTGCCCTACGAGCAGTACTTC. This gives the protein CASSLSGSLPYEQYF. The genes are TRBV7-2 and TRBJ2-7, with 8 bases that match TRBD2. The CDR3 has 15 residues. Trimming took 5 bases from V and 2 from J; bases not matched to a gene: 8. CDR1 and CDR2 from the germline V gene are SGHTA and FQGNSA.

This clone was detected only once. The V gene is TRBV5-8, the J gene TRBJ1-2; D perhaps matches TRBD1 (5 bases). This CDR3 region has 15 residues. Trimming removed 4 bases at V and 1 base at J, with 14 bases between. Germline V lookup: CDR1 SGHTS, CDR2 YDEGEE. As DNA, the CDR3 is TGTGCCAGCAGCAACCCGACAGCATTTAACTATGGCTACACCTTC. Translation: CASSNPTAFNYGYTF.

CDR3 DNA: TGCAGCGTAACGAAAGGGACAGCAGCAGAGACCCAGTACTTC. It specifies CSVTKGTAAETQYF. V and J are TRBV29-1 and TRBJ2-5; 7 nucleotides agree with TRBD1. This CDR3 region has 14 residues. The trim removed 6 bases at V and 4 bases at J, leaving 11 bases unmatched. Germline CDR1 reads SQVTM; CDR2 reads ANQGSEA.

The table lists this clone with a count of one. The chain couples TRBV5-1 to TRBJ2-3; possibly TRBD2 for D (5 bases). This CDR3 comprises 16 residues. The V and J ends lost 0 bases and 4 bases respectively, with 15 bases between them. Germline V gene lookup returns CDR1 SGHRS and CDR2 YFSETQ. CDR3 in amino acids: CASSLVSGKVADTQYF. For the CDR3, the DNA is TGCGCCAGCAGCTTGGTTTCCGGGAAGGTCGCAGATACGCAGTATTTT.

J is TRBJ1-3 and V is TRBV9; D uncertain. V gave up 4 bases and J gave up 0 bases, with 11 bases separating them. This CDR3 comprises 15 residues. Germline CDR1 is SGDLS and CDR2 is YYNGEE. CDR3 coding DNA: TGTGCCAGCAGCAACAGACCTTCCTCTGGAAACACCATATATTTT. Translated, it gives CASSNRPSSGNTIYF.

The V and J genes are TRBV2 and TRBJ2-5, with a weak D call TRBD2 (5 bases). The germline CDR1 and CDR2 sequences are SNHLY and FYNNEI. CDR3 size: 13 residues. V gave up 6 bases and J gave up 4 bases, with 12 bases separating them. The CDR3, as DNA: TGTGCCAGCAGCAGCAGACGGGGAGAGACCCAGTACTTC. Encoded protein: CASSSRRGETQYF.

This rearrangement joins TRBV19 to TRBJ1-1; 7 nucleotides line up with TRBD1. Germline CDR1 reads LNHDA; CDR2 reads SQIVND (reference sequence). The CDR3 contains 14 residues. The J segment lost 7 bases and the V segment lost 5 bases, leaving 10 bases of the junction unmatched. CDR3 loop: CASSPGTAIGEAFF. For the CDR3, the DNA is TGTGCCAGTAGTCCCGGGACAGCGATCGGTGAAGCTTTCTTT. Using reference TRBV19 and TRBJ1-1 for the parts outside the CDR3, the full variable domain is DGGITQSPKYLFRKEGQNVTLSCEQNLNHDAMYWYRQDPGQGLRLIYYSQIVNDFQKGDIAEGYSVSREKKESFPLTVTSAQKNPTAFYLCASSPGTAIGEAFFGQGTRLTVV.

The chain links TRBV6-6 to TRBJ1-2, with 10 bases fitting TRBD1. Germline assignment: CDR1 MNHNY and CDR2 SVGAGI (reference sequence). V dropped 2 bases and J dropped 5; count of bases not matched to a gene: 8. The CDR3 contains 16 residues. The CDR3 loop is CASSYDRGRDLYGYTF. CDR3 DNA: TGTGCCAGCAGTTACGACAGGGGGCGAGACCTTTATGGCTACACCTTC.

The rearrangement links TRBV13 to TRBJ2-7, with 8 bases aligning to TRBD1. Germline CDR1 reads PRHDT; CDR2 reads FYEKMQ (reference sequence). The V segment lost 4 bases and the J segment 6 bases; nucleotides outside the gene matches: 11. CDR3 length: 15 amino acids. The CDR3 sequence: CASSSGTGLLFEQYF. DNA of the CDR3: TGTGCCAGCAGCTCCGGGACAGGATTGCTATTCGAGCAGTACTTC. The full variable domain, its missing parts supplied by reference TRBV13 and TRBJ2-7, is AAGVIQSPRHLIKEKRETATLKCYPIPRHDTVYWYQQGPGQDPQFLISFYEKMQSDKGSIPDRFSAQQFSDYHSELNMSSLELGDSALYFCASSSGTGLLFEQYFGPGTRLTVT.

This chain connects TRBV29-1 to TRBJ1-4; perhaps TRBD1 as D (5 bases). Germline assignment: CDR1 SQVTM and CDR2 ANQGSEA. V lost 6 bases and J lost 8, with 19 bases in between. The CDR3 runs 14 residues. The CDR3 is CSVRSPGVGEKLFF. The CDR3 DNA sequence: TGCAGCGTGAGGTCTCCGGGGGTCGGGGAAAAACTGTTTTTT.

V gene TRBV7-9 combines with J gene TRBJ2-5, with D perhaps TRBD2 (6 bases). Per germline, CDR1 SEHNR and CDR2 FQNEAQ (reference sequence). V lost 6 bases to trimming and J lost 4 bases, with 15 bases between them. The length of the CDR3 is 14 residues. For the CDR3, the DNA is TGTGCCAGCAGGGGGGACTCCCGGGGAGAGACCCAGTACTTC. It yields the protein CASRGDSRGETQYF. The variable domain in full, with the rest retrieved from reference TRBV7-9 and TRBJ2-5, is DTGVSQNPRHKITKRGQNVTFRCDPISEHNRLYWYRQTLGQGPEFLTYFQNEAQLEKSRLLSDRFSAERPKGSFSTLEIQRTEQGDSAMYLCASRGDSRGETQYFGPGTRLLVL.

V gene TRBV7-2 combines with J gene TRBJ1-1, with D hard to call. The CDR3 runs 13 residues. Trimming left V 3 bases short and J 1 base short, with 6 bases between. CDR1 and CDR2 from the germline V gene are SGHTA and FQGNSA. CDR3 coding DNA: TGTGCCAGCAGCTTTCGAGAGAACACTGAAGCTTTCTTT. As protein: CASSFRENTEAFF.

The V gene is TRBV29-1, the J gene TRBJ1-1; 8 bases are shared with TRBD1. Losses at the gene ends were 6 bases for V and 5 bases for J; bases not matched to a gene: 5. Germline values: CDR1 SQVTM, CDR2 ANQGSEA. CDR3 length equals 12 residues. The CDR3 bases are TGCAGCGTGATAGACAGGGGAACTGAAGCTTTCTTT. Its protein product is CSVIDRGTEAFF. Full variable domain (outside the CDR3, taken from reference TRBV29-1 and TRBJ1-1): SAVISQKPSRDICQRGTSLTIQCQVDSQVTMMFWYRQQPGQSLTLIATANQGSEATYESGFVIDKFPISRPNLTFSTLTVSNMSPEDSSIYLCSVIDRGTEAFFGQGTRLTVV.

This clone was found a few times. The same CDR3 is also encoded by other DNA sequences in this sample. The chain links TRBV9 to TRBJ2-3; 9 nucleotides agree with TRBD1. The CDR3 totals 17 residues. Looked up from germline, CDR1 is SGDLS and CDR2 is YYNGEE. Unmatched junction bases numbered 5, after V lost 0 bases and J lost 0 bases. The CDR3 region has the DNA TGTGCCAGCAGCGTAGAGGGACAGGGACTGAGCACAGATACGCAGTATTTT. Encoded protein: CASSVEGQGLSTDTQYF.